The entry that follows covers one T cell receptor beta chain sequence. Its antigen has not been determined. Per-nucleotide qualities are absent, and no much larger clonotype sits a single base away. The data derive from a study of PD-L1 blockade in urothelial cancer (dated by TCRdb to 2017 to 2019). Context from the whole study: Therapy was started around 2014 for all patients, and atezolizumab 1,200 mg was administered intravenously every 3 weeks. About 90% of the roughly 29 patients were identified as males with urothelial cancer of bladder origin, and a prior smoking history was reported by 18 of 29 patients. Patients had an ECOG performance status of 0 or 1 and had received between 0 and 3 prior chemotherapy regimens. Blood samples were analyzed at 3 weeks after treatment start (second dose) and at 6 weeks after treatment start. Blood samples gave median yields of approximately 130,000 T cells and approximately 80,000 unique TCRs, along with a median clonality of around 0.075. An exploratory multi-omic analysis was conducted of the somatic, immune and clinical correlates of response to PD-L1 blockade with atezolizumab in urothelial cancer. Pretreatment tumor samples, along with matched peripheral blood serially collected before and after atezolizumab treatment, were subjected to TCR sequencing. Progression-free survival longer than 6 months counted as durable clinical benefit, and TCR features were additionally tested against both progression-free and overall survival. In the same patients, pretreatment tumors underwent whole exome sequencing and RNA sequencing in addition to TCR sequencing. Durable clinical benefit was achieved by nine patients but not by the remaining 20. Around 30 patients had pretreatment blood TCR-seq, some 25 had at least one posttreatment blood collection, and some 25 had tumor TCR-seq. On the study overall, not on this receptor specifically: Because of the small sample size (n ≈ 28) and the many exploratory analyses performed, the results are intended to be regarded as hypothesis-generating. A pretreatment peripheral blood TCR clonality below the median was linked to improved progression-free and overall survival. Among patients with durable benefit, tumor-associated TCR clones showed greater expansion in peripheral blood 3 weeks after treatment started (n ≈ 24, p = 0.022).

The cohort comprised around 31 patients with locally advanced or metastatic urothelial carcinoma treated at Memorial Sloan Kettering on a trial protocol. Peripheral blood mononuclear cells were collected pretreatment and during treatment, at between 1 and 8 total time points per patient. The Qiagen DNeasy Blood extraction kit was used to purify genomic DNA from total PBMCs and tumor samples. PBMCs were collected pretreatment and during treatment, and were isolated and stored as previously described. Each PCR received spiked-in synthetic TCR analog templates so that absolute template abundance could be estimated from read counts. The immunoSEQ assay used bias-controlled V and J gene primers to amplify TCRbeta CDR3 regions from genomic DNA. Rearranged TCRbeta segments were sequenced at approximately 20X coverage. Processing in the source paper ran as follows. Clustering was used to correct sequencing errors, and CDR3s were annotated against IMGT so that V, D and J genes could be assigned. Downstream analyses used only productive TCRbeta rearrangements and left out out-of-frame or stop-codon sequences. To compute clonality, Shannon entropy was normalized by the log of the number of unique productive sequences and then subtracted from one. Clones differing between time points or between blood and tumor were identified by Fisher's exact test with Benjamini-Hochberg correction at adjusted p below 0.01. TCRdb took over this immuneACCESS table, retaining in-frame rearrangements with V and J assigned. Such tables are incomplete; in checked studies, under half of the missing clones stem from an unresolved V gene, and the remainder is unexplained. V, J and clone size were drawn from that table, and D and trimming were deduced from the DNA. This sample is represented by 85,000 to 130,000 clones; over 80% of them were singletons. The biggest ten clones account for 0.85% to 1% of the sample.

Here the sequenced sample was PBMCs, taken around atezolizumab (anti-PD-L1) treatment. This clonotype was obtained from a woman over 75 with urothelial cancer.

The CDR3 corresponds to CASSFDRGKGEKLFF. The nucleotide sequence is given as TGTGCCAGCAGCTTCGACAGGGGAAAGGGCGAAAAACTGTTTTTT. The sequence joins TRBV7-8 to TRBJ1-4, with 8 middle bases fitting TRBD1. Looking up the germline V gene yields CDR1 SGHVS and CDR2 FQNEAQ. The CDR3 measures 15 amino acids from cysteine to phenylalanine. Only the CDR3 portion is preserved as DNA: 45 bases, with reading frame beginning at the first base. Trimming takes 3 bases off V and 8 bases off J; junction bases not matched to a gene: 8.